A few counts support the clone carrying this T cell receptor beta chain. Its cognate antigen is unknown. Both TRBC1 and TRBC2 were covered by a beta constant-region primer of two equimolar oligonucleotides. Four rounds of PCR amplified the ligated cDNA using nested alpha and beta constant-region primers plus SP2. Each CDR3 protein gets one entry after TCRdb re-called the UMI-ligation and nested PCR reads with MiXCR. The sample includes around 140,000 distinct CDR3 sequences, 22% of them seen just once. After the first PCR, alpha and beta chain libraries were processed separately. Cells stained for CD3, CD4, CD8, CD45RA and CD27 were sorted into four subsets. Germline V gives CDR1 SGHTA, CDR2 FQGNSA. The CDR3 sequence is 14 residues long. J was trimmed by 5 bases and V by 5 bases; bases with no gene match: 7. This record comes from a study of naive and memory T cell subsets. Study results and caveats: Over 85% of naive TCR sequences appeared only once, unlike memory subsets. Possibly reflecting memory cells re-expressing CD45RA, a few larger clonotypes occurred in naive repertoires, especially CD8.

The specimen sequenced was naive CD4+ T cells from blood. The sequence derives from a human donor in good health. The chain links TRBV7-2 to TRBJ2-3, with 7 bases fitting TRBD1. CDR3 protein: CASSPRQGGDTQYF. In nucleotides, the CDR3 is TGTGCCAGCAGCCCCAGACAGGGTGGAGATACGCAGTATTTT.